The clone carrying this TCR beta chain was counted a single time. The CDR3 loop spans 16 amino acids. V was pared by 1 base and J by 2 bases, with 15 bases between. From germline, CDR1 is SGHRS and CDR2 YFSETQ. The sample is drawn from a study of cytomegalovirus exposure and HLA in healthy donors. The study ran its PCR with 60 Vbeta and 13 Jbeta primers. TCRdb's table, derived via immunoSEQ multiplex PCR, lists solely in-frame clones and lacks some. The sample shows approximately 190,000 clones, around 86% of them seen only once. Sample: PBMCs. J is TRBJ1-2 and V is TRBV5-1; D gene uncertain. The sequence came from a man aged 25 to 40 in good health and CMV-seronegative. The CDR3 is CASSLNGGPSNYGYTF. CDR3 sequence (DNA): TGCGCCAGCAGCTTGAACGGCGGGCCCTCGAACTATGGCTACACCTTC.